A single sample gave rise to the 14 T cell receptor beta chains below, sequenced in a study of blood T cell repertoires in COVID-19. Measured with immunoSEQ multiplex PCR; TCRdb has only the in-frame clones, and not every one. The sample contains approximately 90,000 clones, approximately 85% of which appear only once. The source material was peripheral blood. These receptors all stem from a human donor in a cohort sampled during active COVID-19.

The V call is TRBV15, the J call TRBJ2-3; D perhaps matches TRBD2 (5 bases). Germline loops: CDR1 LNHNV, CDR2 YYDKDF (reference sequence). CDR3 length: 14 residues. Between the trimmed V and J ends, which lost 0 bases and 4 bases, there was a span of 8 bases. The CDR3 nucleotides read TGTGCCACCAGCAGAGAGCGGGCCCCAGATACGCAGTATTTT. Its protein is CATSRERAPDTQYF.

V is TRBV9 and J is TRBJ2-2; no clear D gene. V lost 6 bases to trimming and J lost 0 bases, with 6 bases between them. There are 13 residues in the CDR3. Per germline, CDR1 SGDLS and CDR2 YYNGEE. CDR3: CASNTANTGELFF. The CDR3 nucleotides read TGTGCCAGCAACACCGCGAACACCGGGGAGCTGTTTTTT.

The chain links TRBV9 to TRBJ1-2, with 10 bases fitting TRBD1. The CDR3 sequence is 15 residues long. Germline V gives CDR1 SGDLS, CDR2 YYNGEE. The V gene end was trimmed by 0 bases and the J gene end by 8 bases; junction bases not matched to a gene: 7. The CDR3 sequence: CASSVGDRGSGGYTF. The CDR3, as DNA: TGTGCCAGCAGCGTAGGGGACAGGGGATCAGGCGGCTACACCTTC.

The chain joins TRBV29-1 to TRBJ2-2; 8 positions match TRBD1. The germline V gene has CDR1 SQVTM and CDR2 ANQGSEA. The CDR3 consists of 15 residues. After removal of 4 bases from V and 5 bases from J, the junction contained 9 bases not matched to a gene. The DNA of the CDR3 is TGCAGCGTTGGCCAGGGGGCGCAAGCAACCGGGGAGCTGTTTTTT. As protein: CSVGQGAQATGELFF.

This sequence joins TRBV7-9 and TRBJ2-5; 13 bases match TRBD2. The germline V gene has CDR1 SEHNR and CDR2 FQNEAQ (reference sequence). CDR3 length: 16 residues. The V gene end was trimmed by 5 bases and the J gene end by 5 bases; junction bases not matched to a gene: 8. The CDR3 DNA reads TGTGCCAGCAGCCCCGGACTAGCGGGAGACGGGGAGACCCAGTACTTC. Translated: CASSPGLAGDGETQYF.

This clone counts as hyperexpanded. The J gene is TRBJ1-6, the V gene TRBV18; tentatively, D is TRBD1 (6 bases). Trimming cost V 1 base and J 9 bases, with 25 bases left between them. The CDR3 length is 19 residues. The germline V gene has CDR1 KGHSH and CDR2 LQKENI. The CDR3 is CASSPLTGSAGFLGSPLHF. In DNA, the CDR3 is TGTGCCAGCTCACCACTGACAGGCTCGGCGGGCTTCTTAGGTTCACCCCTCCACTTT.

The rearrangement joins TRBV6-5 to TRBJ2-2; TRBD1 agrees at 7 bases. This CDR3 is 11 amino acids long. CDR1 and CDR2 from the germline V gene are MNHEY and SVGAGI. V dropped 6 bases and J dropped 10; count of bases not matched to a gene: 2. CDR3 region: CASRRGPELFF. The CDR3 bases are TGTGCCAGCAGGAGGGGGCCGGAGCTGTTTTTT.

J is TRBJ1-2 and V is TRBV7-9, with unresolved D. This CDR3 has 16 residues. Germline V gives CDR1 SEHNR, CDR2 FQNEAQ (reference sequence). The V end was cut by 5 bases, the J end by 1 base, with 17 bases between. The CDR3 region has the DNA TGTGCCAGCAGCCGGGGAGGGAGCGCCAATAACTATGGCTACACCTTC. This gives the protein CASSRGGSANNYGYTF.

This clone showed up just once. The chain carries TRBV7-8 and TRBJ1-2, with TRBD1 matching over 7 bases. The V gene end was trimmed by 5 bases and the J gene end by 1 base; junction bases not matched to a gene: 7. This CDR3 has 15 residues. From germline, CDR1 is SGHVS and CDR2 FQNEAQ. CDR3: CASSPLTGLNYGYTF. CDR3 coding DNA: TGTGCCAGCAGCCCCCTGACAGGGCTTAACTATGGCTACACCTTC.

The rearrangement uses TRBV3-1 (or the pseudogene TRBV3-2) and TRBJ2-7, with TRBD2 matching 9 bases. The V segment lost 4 bases and the J segment 6 bases; nucleotides outside the gene matches: 10. This CDR3 comprises 15 residues. Germline values: CDR1 LGHDT, CDR2 YNNKEL (reference sequence). The chain's CDR3 is CASSPPGLAVREQYF. As DNA, the CDR3 is TGTGCCAGCAGCCCCCCGGGACTAGCAGTTCGCGAGCAGTACTTC.

The chain has TRBV29-1 and TRBJ1-2, with TRBD1 as a possible D gene (6 bases). Germline loops: CDR1 SQVTM, CDR2 ANQGSEA. Deletions cut 7 bases from V and 8 bases from J, with 14 bases between. This CDR3 comprises 11 residues. Written as DNA, the CDR3 is TGCAGCGGAACAGGGCCCGGAGGCTACACCTTC. It specifies CSGTGPGGYTF.

This clone is a singleton in its sample. CDR3 sequence reads: CASSLDPLAGSTDTQYF. CDR3 DNA sequence: TGTGCCAGCAGCTTAGACCCACTAGCGGGTAGCACAGATACGCAGTATTTT. The V gene is TRBV11-2, the J gene TRBJ2-3, with TRBD2 matching 9 bases. Trimming removed 0 bases from V and 0 bases from J; junction bases left unmatched: 4. The CDR3 is 17 amino acids. CDR1 is SGHAT and CDR2 is FQNNGV in the germline V gene.

This sequence joins TRBV7-2 and TRBJ1-5; possibly TRBD1 for D (6 bases). Germline V lookup: CDR1 SGHTA, CDR2 FQGNSA. This CDR3 has 12 amino acids. With 9 bases removed from V and 1 base from J, the gap between germline ends came to 7 bases. CDR3 sequence reads: CASGQSNQPQHF. The CDR3 nucleotides are TGTGCCAGTGGACAGAGCAATCAGCCCCAGCATTTT.

The V gene is TRBV5-1, the J gene TRBJ2-7; D perhaps matches TRBD1 (6 bases). Looked up from germline, CDR1 is SGHRS and CDR2 is YFSETQ. Trimming pared 4 bases from V and 5 bases from J, leaving 16 bases between. There are 14 residues in the CDR3. As DNA, the CDR3 is TGCGCCAGCAGCCGGGGACAAGGGGGAAACGAGCAGTACTTC. Translated: CASSRGQGGNEQYF.